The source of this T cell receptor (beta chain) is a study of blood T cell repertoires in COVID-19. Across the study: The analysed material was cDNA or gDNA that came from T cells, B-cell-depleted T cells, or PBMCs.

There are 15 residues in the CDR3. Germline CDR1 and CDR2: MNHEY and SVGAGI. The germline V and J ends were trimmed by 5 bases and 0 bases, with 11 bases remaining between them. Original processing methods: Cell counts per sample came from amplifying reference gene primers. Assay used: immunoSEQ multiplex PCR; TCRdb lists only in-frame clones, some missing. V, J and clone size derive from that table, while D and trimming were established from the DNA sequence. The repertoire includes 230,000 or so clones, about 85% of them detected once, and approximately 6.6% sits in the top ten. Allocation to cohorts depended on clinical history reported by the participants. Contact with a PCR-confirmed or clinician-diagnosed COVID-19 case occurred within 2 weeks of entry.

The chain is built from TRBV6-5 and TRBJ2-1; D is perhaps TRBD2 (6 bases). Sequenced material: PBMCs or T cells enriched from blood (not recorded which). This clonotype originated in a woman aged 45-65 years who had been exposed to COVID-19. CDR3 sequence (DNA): TGTGCCAGCAGTAAATCCGGGAGCTCCTACAATGAGCAGTTCTTC. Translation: CASSKSGSSYNEQFF.